This T cell receptor beta chain was captured by sequencing in a study of blood T cell repertoires in COVID-19. Turning to the study itself: The United States, Italy and Spain were the sources of the acute and convalescent COVID-19 samples.

Ages ranged from about 18 to 89 years, with residence in under 25 US areas. Participant reports of clinical history set cohort assignment. This clone was detected only once. Authors' data handling: Reference gene primer amplification in the assay estimated nucleated cell counts. The protocol was immunoSEQ multiplex PCR, while the TCRdb copy is restricted to in-frame clones and leaves out a portion. The D gene and trimming were derived from the DNA, and the V and J assignments and clone size from that table. This sample yields about 180,000 clones, of which roughly nine tenths are seen a single time; roughly 2.4% belongs to the top ten. Germline CDR1 PRHDT, CDR2 FYEKMQ (reference sequence). After removal of 5 bases from V and 6 bases from J, the junction contained 1 base not matched to a gene. This CDR3 contains 11 residues.

The sequence derives from a woman in her thirties or forties with acute COVID-19. The sequencing input was PBMCs or T cells enriched from blood (not recorded which). The rearrangement joins TRBV13 to TRBJ2-7, with 7 bases identical to TRBD2. CDR3 protein: CASSGGVEQYF. For the CDR3, the DNA is TGTGCCAGCAGCGGGGGGGTCGAGCAGTACTTC.